Detailed here is one TCR beta chain. Other DNA sequences in the sample encode the same CDR3. The data derive from a study of cytomegalovirus exposure and HLA in healthy donors. Primers: 60 Vbeta forward and 13 Jbeta reverse. Repertoires were generated with immunoSEQ multiplex PCR, while TCRdb's copy carries only in-frame clones and drops some. The sample consists of about 300,000 clones, more than 80% of them appearing once. V shed 4 bases and J 5 bases; nucleotides not matched to a gene: 7. The CDR3 runs 16 residues. Germline CDR1 and CDR2: SGHRS and YFSETQ. The sequencing input was PBMCs. The TCR was taken from a man aged 35-49 years in good health and CMV-seropositive. This chain joins TRBV5-1 and TRBJ2-1, with 12 bases lining up with TRBD2. The CDR3 nucleotides read TGCGCCAGCAGCGCGCGACTAGCGGGGGCGGACAATGAGCAGTTCTTC. This codes for CASSARLAGADNEQFF.